The 3 T cell receptor beta chains below come from one sample, sequenced in a study of shared clonotypes between healthy human individuals (dated by TCRdb to about 2020). Library generation was performed with the immunoSEQ multiplex PCR assay. TCRdb stores this immuneACCESS table with in-frame sequences only. Part of the clones is absent; in the studies checked, under half of the shortfall reflects unresolved V genes, and no reason is known for the rest. For this sample there are approximately 2.5 million clones; 90% to 95% appear just once. More than 0.12% of the sample goes to the ten largest clones. The specimen sequenced was naive CD4+ T cells sorted from blood. The sample's cell subset or site label, decoded: CD45RA+ positively selected. Receptors were obtained from a man younger than 30 in good health.

This chain uses TRBV7-9 with TRBJ1-1, with a tentative D call TRBD1 (6 bases). Germline-derived CDR1 and CDR2 are SEHNR and FQNEAQ (reference sequence). The germline V and J ends were trimmed by 5 bases and 0 bases, with 10 bases remaining between them. The CDR3 runs 14 residues. CDR3 DNA sequence: TGTGCCAGCAGCCAAGGGGGATTGAACACTGAAGCTTTCTTT. Translation gives CASSQGGLNTEAFF.

This clone was seen only a few times. The gene calls are TRBV7-9 and TRBJ1-5; D remains unclear. V dropped 5 bases and J dropped 4 bases, with 9 bases sitting between them. The length of the CDR3 is 13 residues. Per germline, CDR1 SEHNR and CDR2 FQNEAQ (reference sequence). The CDR3 region is CASSLPGNQPQHF. In nucleotides, the CDR3 is TGTGCCAGCAGCCTCCCCGGGAATCAGCCCCAGCATTTT.

V is TRBV11-2 and J is TRBJ1-1, with D tentatively TRBD1 (6 bases). From germline, CDR1 is SGHAT and CDR2 FQNNGV. This CDR3 is built from 13 residues. Trimming took 3 bases from V and 6 from J, leaving 11 bases between them. The CDR3 nucleotides are TGTGCCAGCAGCTTCTTCAGGGGCGCTGAAGCTTTCTTT. It codes for CASSFFRGAEAFF.